This TCR beta chain stems from a study of T cells in Graves' hyperthyroidism and ophthalmopathy. Amplification targeted TCR beta CDR3 regions from RNA transcripts. Initially, a first-round RT-PCR of the TCR CDR3 employed the HTBI primer set. Each CDR3 protein gets one entry after TCRdb re-called the multiplex PCR reads with MiXCR. This table holds about 640,000 distinct CDR3 sequences, roughly 20% found once. Study findings and constraints: Among thyroid clonotypes expanded above 0.001, most also appeared in blood. The model forecast ophthalmopathy, anticipating it by a median approximately 6.1 months before onset.

This CDR3 has 15 residues. V lost 1 base, J lost 4 bases, and 14 bases lay in between. Germline V lookup: CDR1 LGHDT, CDR2 YNNKEL (reference sequence). This clonotype has more than one count but fewer than ten. Antigen: not known. This clonotype originated in a man aged 25 to 40 with Graves' ophthalmopathy. The gene calls are TRBV3-1 and TRBJ2-7; maybe TRBD1 (6 bases). Sequencing input: blood. The CDR3 spells CASSQAQGTLYEQYF. CDR3 sequence (DNA): TGTGCCAGCAGCCAAGCCCAGGGGACCCTTTACGAGCAGTACTTC.